The 28 T cell receptor beta chains given below trace back to one sample, sequenced in a study of OX40 agonist ivuxolimab in advanced cancers. Clones were read by immunoSEQ multiplex PCR, and TCRdb kept only the in-frame ones, dropping some. The table records tens of thousands of clones, less than 90% of them present only once. Sample: CD4+ or CD8+ T cells sorted from blood, taken in a trial of the OX40 agonist ivuxolimab. Source of these receptors: an adult with an advanced solid tumor such as melanoma, head and neck, liver or kidney cancer.

The chain uses TRBV7-2 and TRBJ2-3, with 7 bases aligning to TRBD2. The CDR3 sequence is 15 residues long. J lost 3 bases, V lost 4 bases, and 7 bases had no gene match. The germline CDR1 and CDR2 sequences are SGHTA and FQGNSA. The CDR3, as DNA: TGTGCCAGCAGCTCCGTAGCGGGTATGACAGATACGCAGTATTTT. This sequence encodes CASSSVAGMTDTQYF.

The V gene is TRBV6-1, the J gene TRBJ2-3, with D uncertain. The CDR3 consists of 14 residues. Germline-derived CDR1 and CDR2 are MNHNS and SASEGT. The V gene lost 5 bases and the J gene lost 1 base, with 10 bases spanning the gap. CDR3 coding DNA: TGTGCCAGCAGTTTCGCCCAGGGCACAGATACGCAGTATTTT. Protein product: CASSFAQGTDTQYF.

This chain connects TRBV7-2 to TRBJ1-1, with D unresolved. Germline CDR1 is SGHTA and CDR2 is FQGNSA. Trimming left V 4 bases short and J 1 base short, with 7 bases between. The length of the CDR3 is 13 residues. CDR3 DNA sequence: TGTGCCAGCAGCTCTCATCCGAACACTGAAGCTTTCTTT. Translating it yields CASSSHPNTEAFF.

The V gene is TRBV30, the J gene TRBJ1-6, with D possibly matching TRBD1 (5 bases). Germline CDR1 is GTSNPN and CDR2 is SVGIG (reference sequence). The CDR3 runs to 16 residues. Trimming cost V 3 bases and J 9 bases, with 21 bases left between them. CDR3 residues: CAWSATGTPFFSPLHF. The DNA for the CDR3 is TGTGCCTGGAGCGCAACCGGGACCCCCTTCTTTTCACCCCTCCACTTT. Complete variable domain (other parts from reference TRBV30 and TRBJ1-6): SQTIHQWPATLVQPVGSPLSLECTVEGTSNPNLYWYRQAAGRGLQLLFYSVGIGQISSEVPQNLSASRPQDRQFILSSKKLLLSDSGFYLCAWSATGTPFFSPLHFGNGTRLTVT.

The chain uses TRBV29-1 and TRBJ2-2; D not resolved. The CDR3 extends over 13 amino acids. From germline, CDR1 is SQVTM and CDR2 ANQGSEA. The V end was cut by 4 bases, the J end by 2 bases, with 8 bases between. The chain's CDR3 is CSVVGRNTGELFF. The DNA of the CDR3 is TGCAGCGTTGTGGGCCGAAACACCGGGGAGCTGTTTTTT.

This chain joins TRBV5-4 and TRBJ2-2, with D perhaps matching TRBD1 or TRBD2 (5 bases each). The germline V gene encodes CDR1 SGHNT and CDR2 YYREEE (reference sequence). Trimming pared 1 base from V and 6 bases from J, leaving 7 bases between. The CDR3 runs 13 residues. The CDR3 reads CASSLRGAGELFF. CDR3 in DNA: TGTGCCAGCAGCTTGAGAGGGGCCGGGGAGCTGTTTTTT. The full variable domain, in which reference TRBV5-4 and TRBJ2-2 provide the parts outside the CDR3, is ETGVTQSPTHLIKTRGQQVTLRCSSQSGHNTVSWYQQALGQGPQFIFQYYREEENGRGNFPPRFSGLQFPNYSSELNVNALELDDSALYLCASSLRGAGELFFGEGSRLTVL.

This rearrangement joins TRBV6-1 to TRBJ1-6, with D tentatively TRBD1 (6 bases). This CDR3 is built from 14 residues. From germline, CDR1 is MNHNS and CDR2 SASEGT. The germline V and J ends were trimmed by 7 bases and 9 bases, with 16 bases remaining between them. The CDR3 sequence is CASTKEGVPSPLHF. In nucleotides, the CDR3 is TGTGCCAGCACCAAAGAGGGGGTCCCTTCACCCCTCCACTTT.

The rearrangement uses TRBV5-5 and TRBJ1-1; 10 positions agree with TRBD1. The germline V gene encodes CDR1 SGHKS and CDR2 YYEKEE (reference sequence). CDR3 length: 14 residues. V dropped 3 bases and J dropped 5; count of bases not matched to a gene: 4. CDR3 DNA: TGTGCCAGCAGCTGGGACAGGGGAGGGACTGAAGCTTTCTTT. Its translation: CASSWDRGGTEAFF.

The chain joins TRBV30 to TRBJ1-1; D unclear. With 5 bases removed from V and 2 bases from J, the gap between germline ends came to 12 bases. Germline V lookup: CDR1 GTSNPN, CDR2 SVGIG (reference sequence). This CDR3 is built from 13 residues. The CDR3 sequence is CAWDPGSNTEAFF. The CDR3 nucleotides are TGTGCCTGGGATCCAGGTTCCAACACTGAAGCTTTCTTT. The full variable domain, rest sourced from reference TRBV30 and TRBJ1-1, is SQTIHQWPATLVQPVGSPLSLECTVEGTSNPNLYWYRQAAGRGLQLLFYSVGIGQISSEVPQNLSASRPQDRQFILSSKKLLLSDSGFYLCAWDPGSNTEAFFGQGTRLTVV.

The rearrangement joins TRBV27 to TRBJ2-3; 8 bases are a match to TRBD2. From germline, CDR1 is MNHEY and CDR2 SMNVEV (reference sequence). There are 15 residues in the CDR3. The junction had 9 bases not matched to a gene; V was cut back by 8 bases and J by 2 bases. The CDR3 sequence: CASLSGTRLTDTQYF. In DNA, the CDR3 is TGTGCCAGCCTCTCCGGGACTAGGCTCACAGATACGCAGTATTTT.

This chain uses TRBV11-3 with TRBJ2-2; D is tentatively TRBD1 or TRBD2 (6 bases each). Trimming stripped 1 base from V and 6 bases from J, with 15 bases between. The CDR3 loop spans 16 amino acids. CDR1 is SGHNT and CDR2 is YENEEA in the germline V gene. CDR3 coding DNA: TGTGCCAGCAGCTTAGCGTGGGGGGCTGTGTCCGGGGAGCTGTTTTTT. This codes for CASSLAWGAVSGELFF.

V gene TRBV11-1 combines with J gene TRBJ2-3; 13 bases align to TRBD2. The V gene's germline CDR1 is SGHAT and CDR2 FQDESV (reference sequence). With V trimmed by 1 base and J by 3 bases, 1 base remained unmatched. The CDR3 contains 16 residues. The CDR3 DNA follows: TGTGCCAGCAGCTTAGGGACTAGCGGGAGAACAGATACGCAGTATTTT. Encoded protein: CASSLGTSGRTDTQYF.

The rearrangement joins TRBV27 to TRBJ1-4; 9 positions match TRBD1. From germline, CDR1 is MNHEY and CDR2 SMNVEV (reference sequence). There are 15 residues in the CDR3. Trimming cost V 4 bases and J 7 bases; bases outside gene matches: 7. As DNA, the CDR3 is TGTGCCAGCAGTTGGTACAGGGGGCGAAGTGAAAAACTGTTTTTT. Residues: CASSWYRGRSEKLFF.

This chain joins TRBV27 and TRBJ1-5; possible D gene TRBD1, 5 bases. CDR3 length equals 17 residues. Germline V gene data show CDR1 as MNHEY and CDR2 as SMNVEV (reference sequence). V lost 0 bases, J lost 2 bases, and 14 bases lay in between. The CDR3 region has the DNA TGTGCCAGCAGTTTATCCCGCGGAGGGGCCGGCAATCAGCCCCAGCATTTT. Its protein product is CASSLSRGGAGNQPQHF.

The V call is TRBV5-1, the J call TRBJ1-1; D might be TRBD1 (5 bases). From germline, CDR1 is SGHRS and CDR2 YFSETQ. The CDR3 consists of 15 residues. Trimming shortened V by 2 bases and J by 1 base, and 12 bases separated the two germline ends. The CDR3 here is CASSLLRGGNTEAFF. The CDR3 DNA reads as TGCGCCAGCAGCTTATTGAGGGGCGGGAACACTGAAGCTTTCTTT. The variable domain in full, completed from reference TRBV5-1 and TRBJ1-1, reads KAGVTQTPRYLIKTRGQQVTLSCSPISGHRSVSWYQQTPGQGLQFLFEYFSETQRNKGNFPGRFSGRQFSNSRSEMNVSTLELGDSALYLCASSLLRGGNTEAFFGQGTRLTVV.

The rearrangement links TRBV5-1 to TRBJ2-1, with 15 bases that match TRBD2. The CDR3 covers 14 residues. J lost 14 bases, V lost 2 bases, and 5 bases had no gene match. The germline V gene encodes CDR1 SGHRS and CDR2 YFSETQ. The CDR3 coding sequence is TGCGCCAGCAGCTTAGGACTAGCGGGAGGGGACGAGTTCTTC. This codes for CASSLGLAGGDEFF.

This clone was picked up a small number of times. This sequence joins TRBV27 and TRBJ1-3, with D unresolved. Germline V gene sequence: CDR1 MNHEY, CDR2 SMNVEV (reference sequence). V gave up 5 bases and J gave up 0 bases, with 5 bases separating them. This CDR3 contains 13 residues. CDR3 protein: CASSQISGNTIYF. In nucleotides, the CDR3 is TGTGCCAGCAGTCAAATCTCTGGAAACACCATATATTTT.

The CDR3: CASTYGDGRSYEQYF. The DNA of the CDR3 is TGTGCCAGCACCTACGGGGACGGCCGCTCCTACGAGCAGTACTTC. This chain joins TRBV7-9 and TRBJ2-5; D may correspond to TRBD1 or TRBD2 (5 bases each). Judging by the DNA end, TRBJ2-7 fits better; the J call may be wrong. Germline-derived CDR1 and CDR2 are SEHNR and FQNEAQ (reference sequence). This CDR3 has 15 residues.

This clone appeared a few times. DNA of the CDR3: TGTGCCAGCAGTGTCGGGGGATCCTACGAGCAGTACTTC. It specifies CASSVGGSYEQYF. The gene calls are TRBV6-1 and TRBJ2-7; possible D gene TRBD2, 6 bases. V dropped 4 bases and J dropped 1 base, with 8 bases sitting between them. The CDR3 spans 13 residues. Germline V gene sequence: CDR1 MNHNS, CDR2 SASEGT.

J is TRBJ1-2 and V is TRBV6-5; perhaps TRBD1 as D (6 bases). V gave up 6 bases and J gave up 4 bases, with 15 bases separating them. Germline V gene sequence: CDR1 MNHEY, CDR2 SVGAGI. This CDR3 is built from 14 residues. CDR3 in DNA: TGTGCCAGCAGGTCACAGGGAGACCCCTATGGCTACACCTTC. Translated, it gives CASRSQGDPYGYTF.

This chain links TRBV7-2 with TRBJ2-2; weak D call: TRBD2 (5 bases). The CDR3 is 14 residues long. V was shortened by 5 bases and J by 2 bases, with 9 bases between the two germline ends. CDR1 is SGHTA, CDR2 FQGNSA, per germline. CDR3 nucleotides: TGTGCCAGCAGCCCGACTATTAACACCGGGGAGCTGTTTTTT. Its translation is CASSPTINTGELFF.

The chain couples TRBV15 to TRBJ1-4; no clear D. Per the germline V gene, CDR1 is LNHNV and CDR2 is YYDKDF (reference sequence). CDR3 size: 14 residues. The ends were cut back, 1 base at V and 3 bases at J, with 6 bases in the middle. DNA of the CDR3: TGTGCCACCAGCAGAGCCCAGTCTAATGAAAAACTGTTTTTT. It specifies CATSRAQSNEKLFF.

The genes are TRBV6-1 and TRBJ1-6, with D possibly being TRBD1 (5 bases). The V end lost 6 bases, the J end lost 5 bases, and 8 bases lay between the germline ends. In germline, CDR1 is MNHNS, CDR2 SASEGT. The CDR3 extends over 13 amino acids. The CDR3 reads CASRTANNSPLHF. In nucleotides, the CDR3 is TGTGCCAGCAGGACAGCTAATAATTCACCCCTCCACTTT.

The chain links TRBV9 to TRBJ2-7, with D perhaps matching TRBD1 or TRBD2 (5 bases each). The length of the CDR3 is 15 residues. In germline, CDR1 is SGDLS, CDR2 YYNGEE. V lost 3 bases to trimming and J lost 0 bases, with 13 bases between them. In DNA form, the CDR3 reads TGTGCCAGCAGCGGGTCCGCCGGGACCTCCTACGAGCAGTACTTC. Translating gives CASSGSAGTSYEQYF. Looking up the rest from reference TRBV9 and TRBJ2-7 gives the full variable domain: DSGVTQTPKHLITATGQRVTLRCSPRSGDLSVYWYQQSLDQGLQFLIQYYNGEERAKGNILERFSAQQFPDLHSELNLSSLELGDSALYFCASSGSAGTSYEQYFGPGTRLTVT.

The CDR3 sequence: CASSLTQGSHNEQFF. The CDR3 DNA is TGTGCCAGCAGCTTAACCCAGGGTAGCCACAATGAGCAGTTCTTC. The chain is built from TRBV7-2 and TRBJ2-1, with a possible D match to TRBD1 (5 bases). This CDR3 contains 15 residues. Trimming removed 2 bases from V and 5 bases from J, with 13 bases in between. From germline, CDR1 is SGHTA and CDR2 FQGNSA.

The CDR3 spells CASSLGAGEYEQYF. CDR3 DNA: TGTGCCAGCAGCTTAGGGGCAGGCGAGTACGAGCAGTACTTC. This chain links TRBV7-2 with TRBJ2-7, with D uncertain. The CDR3 sequence is 14 residues long. The germline V gene encodes CDR1 SGHTA and CDR2 FQGNSA. V gave up 1 base and J gave up 4 bases, with 11 bases separating them.

The gene calls are TRBV27 and TRBJ1-1, with D possibly matching TRBD1 (5 bases). V gave up 2 bases and J gave up 8 bases, with 15 bases separating them. The germline V gene has CDR1 MNHEY and CDR2 SMNVEV (reference sequence). The CDR3 spans 14 residues. The chain's CDR3 is CASSLGTVGTEAFF. The CDR3 nucleotides read TGTGCCAGCAGTTTAGGAACGGTGGGGACGGAAGCTTTCTTT.

J is TRBJ2-3 and V is TRBV6-6; TRBD1 aligns across 9 bases. CDR1 and CDR2 (germline): MNHNY, SVGAGI (reference sequence). The CDR3 has 16 residues. V shed 5 bases, J shed 3 bases, and the junction held 9 bases outside the gene matches. CDR3 protein: CASSPRSGQGTDTQYF. The CDR3 DNA sequence: TGTGCCAGCAGTCCCCGCTCGGGACAGGGAACAGATACGCAGTATTTT.